The entry below describes one T cell receptor beta chain. CDR3 size: 15 residues. V gave up 4 bases and J gave up 1 base, with 13 bases separating them. Germline lookup yields CDR1 MGHRA and CDR2 YSYEKL. These data belong to a study of blood T cell repertoires in COVID-19. Repertoires were generated with immunoSEQ multiplex PCR, while TCRdb's copy carries only in-frame clones and drops some. The sample has 200,000 to 300,000 clones; 70% to 90% are singletons. The chain uses TRBV4-1 and TRBJ1-1; TRBD1 might be the D (6 bases). The TCR comes from a woman aged 40 to 49 with acute COVID-19. The sequenced material came from PBMCs or T cells enriched from blood (not recorded which). The CDR3 here is CASSLLRTANTEAFF. The CDR3, as DNA: TGCGCCAGCAGCCTACTCAGGACAGCGAACACTGAAGCTTTCTTT.